This T cell receptor beta chain derives from a study of CD8 T cells in Susac syndrome. This clonotype has only a few counts. Random-hexamer reverse transcription was applied to roughly 0.5 to 1 ug RNA. TCRdb independently ran MiXCR on the immunoSEQ multiplex PCR reads; one entry per CDR3 protein. The profile shows roughly 400,000 distinct CDR3 sequences, approximately 85% of them singletons. This CDR3 spans 15 amino acids. V gave up 5 bases and J gave up 6 bases, with 20 bases separating them. The V gene's germline CDR1 is LNHDA and CDR2 SQIVND (reference sequence). What was sequenced was CD8+ T cells from PBMCs. The chain has TRBV19 and TRBJ2-7; D perhaps matches TRBD2 (6 bases). The clonotype was recovered from a human donor with multiple sclerosis. In DNA, the CDR3 is TGTGCCAGTAGTGCCGGAGCGGGCGGGGCCGGCGAGCAGTACTTC. Residues: CASSAGAGGAGEQYF.